The source of this TCR beta chain is a study of blood T cell repertoires in COVID-19. Trimming stripped 2 bases from V and 0 bases from J, with 6 bases between. CDR1 is KGHDR, CDR2 SFDVKD, per germline. The CDR3 contains 14 residues. The assay was immunoSEQ multiplex PCR, and TCRdb's table has in-frame clones only and misses some. The repertoire has approximately 110,000 clones, 82% of them found once; the top ten carry roughly 7.9%. This clone was picked up one time. The sample consisted of peripheral blood. This receptor was identified in a man between 65 and 80 years old with acute or convalescent COVID-19. The rearrangement links TRBV24-1 to TRBJ1-2; no reliable D call. The CDR3 here is CATSDSIANYGYTF. In DNA form, the CDR3 reads TGTGCCACCAGTGATTCAATAGCTAACTATGGCTACACCTTC.